These 30 T cell receptor beta chains were sequenced from one sample in a study of blood T cell repertoires in COVID-19. Data came from immunoSEQ multiplex PCR; TCRdb stores just in-frame clones and leaves some out. The table shows about 210,000 clones, with roughly 79% occurring only once. The sequencing sample was made of PBMCs or T cells enriched from blood (not recorded which). Receptors originate from a woman aged 45 to 65 with acute COVID-19.

The chain couples TRBV6-1 to TRBJ2-1; 7 bases are a match to TRBD1. The CDR3 extends over 15 amino acids. V gave up 3 bases and J gave up 6 bases; unmatched junction bases: 8. The germline V gene has CDR1 MNHNS and CDR2 SASEGT. The CDR3 protein is CASSEDRTSLNEQFF. DNA of the CDR3: TGTGCCAGCAGTGAGGACAGGACCTCCCTCAATGAGCAGTTCTTC.

V is TRBV19 and J is TRBJ1-6; D perhaps matches TRBD1 (6 bases). V lost 3 bases to trimming and J lost 9 bases, with 12 bases between them. The germline gives CDR1 LNHDA, CDR2 SQIVND (reference sequence). This CDR3 spans 14 amino acids. CDR3 region: CASSIQAGASPLHF. CDR3 bases: TGTGCCAGTAGTATTCAGGCGGGGGCTTCACCCCTCCACTTT.

This sequence joins TRBV10-1 and TRBJ1-4; perhaps TRBD1 as D (5 bases). In germline, CDR1 is WNHNN, CDR2 SYGVQD (reference sequence). V lost 11 bases, J lost 7 bases, and 14 bases lay in between. This CDR3 region has 12 residues. CDR3 sequence reads: CAGAEGLEKLFF. The CDR3 coding sequence is TGCGCCGGGGCGGAGGGGCTTGAAAAACTGTTTTTT.

About this clone: The sample holds other DNA sequences that translate to the same CDR3. V is TRBV2 and J is TRBJ1-5; D possibly corresponds to TRBD1 (6 bases). The CDR3 has 13 residues. Trimming took off 7 bases at V and 0 bases at J, with 7 bases between the two ends. CDR1 and CDR2 (germline): SNHLY, FYNNEI. The CDR3 is CASNRDSNQPQHF. The CDR3 region has the DNA TGTGCCAGCAACAGGGATAGCAATCAGCCCCAGCATTTT.

The chain combines TRBV28 with TRBJ2-5, with D maybe TRBD1 (6 bases). The CDR3 consists of 14 residues. Germline V gene data show CDR1 as MDHEN and CDR2 as SYDVKM. The ends were cut back, 6 bases at V and 6 bases at J, with 17 bases in the middle. CDR3 nucleotide sequence: TGTGCCAGCAGCTTTTTATCAGGGGTGAAGACCCAGTACTTC. This gives the protein CASSFLSGVKTQYF.

The chain joins TRBV4-3 to TRBJ2-3; 9 bases agree with TRBD1. Looked up from germline, CDR1 is LGHNA and CDR2 is YSLEER. V lost 3 bases, J lost 2 bases, and 9 bases stayed unmatched. There are 17 residues in the CDR3. DNA of the CDR3: TGCGCCAGCAGCCAGCTCCAGCGGGACAGGGACACAGATACGCAGTATTTT. It codes for CASSQLQRDRDTDTQYF.

Only one count was recorded for this clone. The chain links TRBV29-1 to TRBJ2-2; D is undetermined. This CDR3 region has 11 residues. Germline CDR1 is SQVTM and CDR2 is ANQGSEA. V was shortened by 3 bases and J by 6 bases, with 5 bases between the two germline ends. The CDR3, as DNA: TGCAGCGTTGACAATGCCGGGGAGCTGTTTTTT. Translation: CSVDNAGELFF.

V usage is TRBV28 and J usage is TRBJ2-5; 8 bases fit TRBD2. CDR1 is MDHEN and CDR2 is SYDVKM in the germline V gene. J gave up 13 bases and V 3 bases, and 10 bases lay outside the gene matches. The CDR3 consists of 13 residues. This CDR3 is CASSFPGTRGPYF. The CDR3 region has the DNA TGTGCCAGCAGTTTTCCCGGGACTAGGGGTCCGTACTTC. Supplemented by reference TRBV28 and TRBJ2-5, the full variable domain reads DVKVTQSSRYLVKRTGEKVFLECVQDMDHENMFWYRQDPGLGLRLIYFSYDVKMKEKGDIPEGYSVSREKKERFSLILESASTNQTSMYLCASSFPGTRGPYFGPGTRLLVL.

The chain combines TRBV21-1 with TRBJ1-2. TRBV21-1 corresponds to a pseudogene. The CDR3 runs to 13 residues. CDR3 DNA: TGTGCCAGCAGCAAATGCGGGACCTATGGCTACACCTTC. Its protein product is CASSKCGTYGYTF.

The chain links TRBV6-2 or TRBV6-3 to TRBJ1-5; 7 nucleotides match TRBD1. This CDR3 contains 14 residues. The ends lost 5 bases at V and 3 bases at J; junction bases unmatched: 4. CDR1 MNHEY and CDR2 SVGEGT come from the germline V gene. CDR3 protein: CASSDRVSNQPQHF. The CDR3 nucleotides read TGTGCCAGCAGTGACAGGGTTTCCAATCAGCCCCAGCATTTT.

J is TRBJ2-1 and V is TRBV7-9, with 7 bases aligning to TRBD1. V gave up 1 base and J gave up 2 bases; unmatched junction bases: 5. Germline CDR1 SEHNR, CDR2 FQNEAQ (reference sequence). The CDR3 is made up of 16 amino acids. The CDR3 DNA sequence: TGTGCCAGCAGCTTAGGTCCCGGGACAGCCTACAATGAGCAGTTCTTC. This sequence encodes CASSLGPGTAYNEQFF.

The chain is built from TRBV7-6 and TRBJ2-1, with 7 bases fitting TRBD2. This CDR3 spans 16 amino acids. The germline V gene encodes CDR1 SGHVS and CDR2 FNYEAQ. V lost 0 bases and J lost 2; bases outside the gene matches: 4. In DNA form, the CDR3 reads TGTGCCAGCAGCTTAGCGGGGGGGAGCGCCTACAATGAGCAGTTCTTC. This translates into CASSLAGGSAYNEQFF.

In regard to this clone: The sample contains more than one DNA sequence encoding this CDR3. The genes are TRBV2 and TRBJ2-7; TRBD2 agrees at 7 bases. Trimming at V came to 3 bases and at J to 1 base, leaving 6 bases not matched to a gene. Germline V gene sequence: CDR1 SNHLY, CDR2 FYNNEI. The CDR3 consists of 15 residues. The CDR3 sequence: CASSEGGSLSYEQYF. The CDR3 bases are TGTGCCAGCAGTGAGGGCGGGAGTCTTTCCTACGAGCAGTACTTC.

The J gene is TRBJ2-7, the V gene TRBV10-3, with 9 positions matching TRBD2. Germline V lookup: CDR1 ENHRY, CDR2 SYGVKD. The ends lost 3 bases at V and 2 bases at J; junction bases unmatched: 5. The length of the CDR3 is 15 residues. The CDR3 bases are TGTGCCATCAGTGACGCGACTAGCGGAGCCTACGAGCAGTACTTC. It codes for CAISDATSGAYEQYF.

Note on this clone: The same CDR3 can be traced to other DNA sequences in this sample. V is TRBV7-9 and J is TRBJ2-7, with D perhaps TRBD1 (6 bases). Trimming left V 1 base short and J 4 bases short, with 8 bases between. Per germline, CDR1 SEHNR and CDR2 FQNEAQ (reference sequence). The CDR3 runs 13 residues. The chain's CDR3 is CASSLVTGYEQYF. In DNA, the CDR3 is TGTGCCAGCAGCTTAGTGACAGGTTACGAGCAGTACTTC.

Only one count was recorded for this clone. This chain joins TRBV5-5 and TRBJ1-6; D gene unclear. Germline CDR1 SGHKS, CDR2 YYEKEE (reference sequence). Trimming shortened V by 0 bases and J by 0 bases, and 13 bases separated the two germline ends. The CDR3 covers 18 residues. The CDR3 region has the DNA TGTGCCAGCAGCTTGGTTACAGATACCTTCTCCTATAATTCACCCCTCCACTTT. This translates into CASSLVTDTFSYNSPLHF.

The genes are TRBV7-9 and TRBJ2-5, with 13 bases identical to TRBD2. V lost 2 bases to trimming and J lost 4 bases; unmatched junction nucleotides: 4. The germline gives CDR1 SEHNR, CDR2 FQNEAQ (reference sequence). This CDR3 is 16 amino acids long. Here the CDR3 reads CASSLMGLAGPETQYF. Here the CDR3 DNA reads TGTGCCAGCAGCTTAATGGGACTAGCGGGACCAGAGACCCAGTACTTC.

V and J are TRBV28 and TRBJ1-2; D may be TRBD1 (5 bases). Germline CDR1 and CDR2: MDHEN and SYDVKM. The CDR3 has 15 residues. V was shortened by 3 bases and J by 7 bases, with 18 bases between the two germline ends. The CDR3 sequence is CASSFPSGAQGGYTF. The CDR3 DNA reads as TGTGCCAGCAGTTTCCCCAGCGGGGCGCAGGGTGGCTACACCTTC.

V gene TRBV29-1 combines with J gene TRBJ1-4; TRBD1 agrees at 9 bases. Germline trimming cut 7 bases from V and 7 bases from J; bases unmatched to any gene: 4. In germline, CDR1 is SQVTM, CDR2 ANQGSEA. The length of the CDR3 is 12 residues. In nucleotides, the CDR3 is TGCAGCGCCGGGACAGGGAGTGAAAAACTGTTTTTT. Protein: CSAGTGSEKLFF. Variable domain in full (rest from reference TRBV29-1 and TRBJ1-4): SAVISQKPSRDICQRGTSLTIQCQVDSQVTMMFWYRQQPGQSLTLIATANQGSEATYESGFVIDKFPISRPNLTFSTLTVSNMSPEDSSIYLCSAGTGSEKLFFGSGTQLSVL.

V is TRBV5-1 and J is TRBJ1-4, with D perhaps matching TRBD1 (6 bases). V lost 2 bases and J 8 bases, leaving 13 bases between the germline ends. The CDR3 contains 14 residues. Germline V gives CDR1 SGHRS, CDR2 YFSETQ. The CDR3 nucleotides are TGCGCCAGCAGCTTTCGGGGGGCTGAAGAAAAACTGTTTTTT. This encodes CASSFRGAEEKLFF.

V is TRBV6-2 or TRBV6-3 and J is TRBJ2-6, with TRBD2 matching 7 bases. CDR1 MNHEY and CDR2 SVGEGT come from the germline V gene. J lost 2 bases, V lost 4 bases, and 14 bases had no gene match. This CDR3 region has 19 residues. CDR3 in DNA: TGTGCCAGCAGTTTTTTCGGCGCCCGGGGGGTGGCTGGGGCCAACGTCCTGACTTTC. Its translation: CASSFFGARGVAGANVLTF.

The chain recombines TRBV5-1 with TRBJ2-6; D remains unclear. The germline gives CDR1 SGHRS, CDR2 YFSETQ. The CDR3 extends over 16 amino acids. V was clipped by 0 bases and J by 0 bases, with 7 bases between them. CDR3: CASSLGPGSGANVLTF. CDR3 DNA: TGCGCCAGCAGCTTGGGCCCGGGCTCTGGGGCCAACGTCCTGACTTTC.

The J gene is TRBJ2-2, the V gene TRBV9; TRBD2 matches at 7 bases. The CDR3 is 14 amino acids. Germline CDR1 reads SGDLS; CDR2 reads YYNGEE. V dropped 2 bases and J dropped 7; count of bases not matched to a gene: 5. The CDR3 DNA follows: TGTGCCAGCAGCGTCGGGGGGTCTAGCGGGGAGCTGTTTTTT. Its protein product is CASSVGGSSGELFF.

The J gene is TRBJ1-5, the V gene TRBV12-5; D not resolved. V was trimmed by 5 bases and J by 3 bases, leaving 11 bases between them. This CDR3 spans 14 amino acids. CDR1 and CDR2 (germline): LGHNT, FRNRAP. CDR3 in amino acids: CASGLLEPNQPQHF. CDR3 coding DNA: TGTGCTAGTGGTCTCCTAGAGCCCAATCAGCCCCAGCATTTT.

This clone was seen a single time. This rearrangement joins TRBV28 to TRBJ1-4, with 9 bases fitting TRBD1. CDR3 size: 15 residues. Germline V gene sequence: CDR1 MDHEN, CDR2 SYDVKM. V was pared by 2 bases and J by 7 bases, with 5 bases of the junction left unmatched. CDR3 region: CASSLPGQGGEKLFF. CDR3 nucleotides: TGTGCCAGCAGTTTACCGGGACAGGGAGGTGAAAAACTGTTTTTT.

This clone was recorded a few times. The rearrangement joins TRBV2 to TRBJ2-3; 7 bases are shared with TRBD1. V was pared by 7 bases and J by 1 base, with 8 bases of the junction left unmatched. The CDR3 length is 15 residues. Looked up from germline, CDR1 is SNHLY and CDR2 is FYNNEI. The DNA of the CDR3 is TGTGCCAGCATTCGTTCAGGGGGAGGCACAGATACGCAGTATTTT. Protein sequence: CASIRSGGGTDTQYF.

V gene TRBV4-3 combines with J gene TRBJ2-3, with 7 positions matching TRBD2. Germline CDR1 is LGHNA and CDR2 is YSLEER. This CDR3 comprises 16 residues. V lost 4 bases to trimming and J lost 5 bases; unmatched junction nucleotides: 12. The CDR3 region has the DNA TGCGCCAGCAGCCCCGGACTAGTTGGGGGTGAAGATACGCAGTATTTT. This translates into CASSPGLVGGEDTQYF.

This clone was found once. J is TRBJ2-1 and V is TRBV18; D uncertain. V gave up 1 base and J gave up 8 bases, with 6 bases separating them. This CDR3 comprises 12 residues. Germline CDR1 KGHSH, CDR2 LQKENI. The chain's CDR3 is CASSPRRDEQFF. Written as DNA, the CDR3 is TGTGCCAGCTCACCACGACGGGATGAGCAGTTCTTC.

This chain uses TRBV7-9 with TRBJ1-2; weak D call: TRBD1 (5 bases). Per the germline V gene, CDR1 is SEHNR and CDR2 is FQNEAQ (reference sequence). The V end was cut by 8 bases, the J end by 7 bases, with 17 bases between. This CDR3 has 13 amino acids. The CDR3 loop reads CASPGLGQGGYTF. DNA of the CDR3: TGTGCCAGCCCCGGGCTAGGTCAGGGTGGCTACACCTTC.

The J gene is TRBJ2-3, the V gene TRBV3-1 (or the pseudogene TRBV3-2); 10 bases align to TRBD2. The CDR3 consists of 15 residues. Germline CDR1 is LGHDT and CDR2 is YNNKEL (reference sequence). V lost 2 bases, J lost 4 bases, and 3 bases stayed unmatched. CDR3 sequence reads: CASSQLAGVPDTQYF. The CDR3 nucleotides read TGTGCCAGCAGCCAACTAGCGGGGGTTCCAGATACGCAGTATTTT.